This is a list of T cell receptor beta chains from one sample in a study of blood T cell repertoires in COVID-19. Assay: immunoSEQ multiplex PCR; the TCRdb copy retains only in-frame clones and omits some. The sample consists of tens of thousands of clones, less than 85% of them appearing once. The material sequenced was peripheral blood. Receptors originate from an elderly man with acute or convalescent COVID-19. CDR3s include the opening cysteine and the closing phenylalanine or tryptophan. Fields, in order: J gene, D gene, clone size, V gene, CDR3 length, CDR3 protein, CDR3 DNA. The D gene is left open where the match is weak. Where a row states a size, it is once, few, many or the class of an expanded clone; other rows omit it.

J: TRBJ1-5
D: -
size: -
V: TRBV3-1/TRBV3-2
length: 15
CDR3: CASSLRGVSNQPQHF
DNA: TGTGCCAGCAGCCTTAGAGGAGTTAGCAATCAGCCCCAGCATTTT

J: TRBJ2-1
D: TRBD2
size: -
V: TRBV7-6
length: 20
CDR3: CASSRTIWTSGSSSYNEQFF
DNA: TGTGCCAGCAGCCGTACAATCTGGACTAGCGGGAGTAGCTCCTACAATGAGCAGTTCTTC

J: TRBJ2-3
D: TRBD2
size: -
V: TRBV10-1
length: 12
CDR3: CASSGGSDTQYF
DNA: TGCGCCAGCAGCGGCGGGAGCGATACGCAGTATTTT

J: TRBJ1-2
D: -
size: -
V: TRBV6-5
length: 12
CDR3: CACFGASYGYTF
DNA: TGTGCCTGCTTTGGGGCCAGCTATGGCTACACCTTC

J: TRBJ2-3
D: TRBD2
size: -
V: TRBV7-2
length: 15
CDR3: CASSPWTSATDTQYF
DNA: TGTGCCAGCAGCCCGTGGACTAGCGCTACAGATACGCAGTATTTT

J: TRBJ1-6
D: TRBD1
size: once
V: TRBV7-3
length: 16
CDR3: CASSTRPTGTNSPLHF
DNA: TGTGCCAGCAGCACACGACCGACAGGGACAAATTCACCCCTCCACTTT

J: TRBJ2-7
D: TRBD2
size: -
V: TRBV18
length: 15
CDR3: CASSRSGRASSEQYF
DNA: TGTGCCAGCTCACGTAGCGGGAGGGCATCTAGCGAGCAGTACTTC

J: TRBJ2-5
D: TRBD2
size: -
V: TRBV10-1
length: 12
CDR3: CASISGSETQYF
DNA: TGCGCCAGCATTAGCGGGTCCGAGACCCAGTACTTC

J: TRBJ2-7
D: -
size: -
V: TRBV12-3/TRBV12-4
length: 13
CDR3: CASSPTGSYEQYF
DNA: TGTGCCAGCAGTCCGACAGGCTCCTACGAGCAGTACTTC

J: TRBJ1-2
D: -
size: -
V: TRBV12-3/TRBV12-4
length: 13
CDR3: CASSLDSSYGYTF
DNA: TGTGCCAGCAGTTTAGACAGTTCGTATGGCTACACCTTC

J: TRBJ2-1
D: -
size: once
V: TRBV19
length: 17
CDR3: CASRRKSSGTTYNEQFF
DNA: TGTGCCAGTAGAAGAAAATCGTCCGGGACAACCTACAATGAGCAGTTCTTC

J: TRBJ2-3
D: -
size: -
V: TRBV20-1
length: 15
CDR3: CSASRLAASTDTQYF
DNA: TGCAGTGCTAGTCGATTAGCGGCTAGCACAGATACGCAGTATTTT

J: TRBJ2-3
D: -
size: -
V: TRBV19
length: 15
CDR3: CASSMGGPSTDTQYF
DNA: TGTGCCAGTAGTATGGGTGGGCCAAGCACAGATACGCAGTATTTT

J: TRBJ2-3
D: TRBD2
size: -
V: TRBV14
length: 15
CDR3: CASSPIAGRTDTQYF
DNA: TGTGCCAGCAGCCCCATAGCGGGGCGCACAGATACGCAGTATTTT

J: TRBJ2-3
D: -
size: -
V: TRBV28
length: 13
CDR3: CASYGAFRDTQYF
DNA: TGTGCCAGCTATGGAGCTTTTCGAGATACGCAGTATTTT

J: TRBJ1-2
D: TRBD1
size: few
V: TRBV28
length: 19
CDR3: CASSLLSWGQGVRNYGYTF
DNA: TGTGCCAGCAGTTTATTGTCTTGGGGACAGGGGGTGCGTAACTATGGCTACACCTTC

J: TRBJ1-1
D: -
size: -
V: TRBV4-3
length: 15
CDR3: CASSQEPGAFTEAFF
DNA: TGCGCCAGCAGCCAAGAACCTGGGGCTTTCACTGAAGCTTTCTTT

J: TRBJ1-2
D: TRBD1
size: -
V: TRBV15
length: 15
CDR3: CATSRGGQGNYGYTF
DNA: TGTGCCACCAGCAGAGGTGGACAGGGGAACTATGGCTACACCTTC

J: TRBJ2-5
D: -
size: -
V: TRBV28
length: 13
CDR3: CASSLTGLKTQYF
DNA: TGTGCCAGCAGCCTTACAGGGTTAAAGACCCAGTACTTC

J: TRBJ2-7
D: -
size: -
V: TRBV7-6
length: 17
CDR3: CASSLTQQGPIDYEQYF
DNA: TGTGCCAGCAGCCTAACTCAACAGGGACCCATCGATTACGAGCAGTACTTC

J: TRBJ1-2
D: TRBD1
size: -
V: TRBV9
length: 15
CDR3: CASSRGQGIDYGYTF
DNA: TGTGCCAGCAGCAGGGGACAGGGGATCGACTATGGCTACACCTTC

J: TRBJ2-1
D: -
size: -
V: TRBV12-3/TRBV12-4
length: 13
CDR3: CAIEPSEHNEQFF
DNA: TGTGCCATCGAACCTAGCGAACACAATGAGCAGTTCTTC

J: TRBJ1-2
D: -
size: -
V: TRBV11-2
length: 13
CDR3: CASSLTQGNGYTF
DNA: TGTGCCAGCAGTTTGACCCAGGGGAATGGCTACACCTTC

J: TRBJ2-1
D: TRBD2
size: -
V: TRBV10-3
length: 17
CDR3: CAISENAGGGIGDEQFF
DNA: TGTGCCATCAGTGAGAATGCGGGAGGAGGTATTGGCGATGAGCAGTTCTTC

J: TRBJ2-1
D: TRBD2
size: -
V: TRBV27
length: 15
CDR3: CASSQLAGIYNEQFF
DNA: TGTGCCAGCAGCCAACTAGCGGGAATATACAATGAGCAGTTCTTC

J: TRBJ1-1
D: TRBD1
size: -
V: TRBV5-1
length: 14
CDR3: CASSLGTGGTEAFF
DNA: TGCGCCAGCAGCTTGGGGACAGGGGGCACTGAAGCTTTCTTT

J: TRBJ2-7
D: TRBD1
size: -
V: TRBV28
length: 16
CDR3: CASSREVGTVSYEQYF
DNA: TGTGCCAGCAGTCGCGAGGTAGGGACAGTCTCCTACGAGCAGTACTTC

J: TRBJ1-2
D: -
size: -
V: TRBV28
length: 13
CDR3: CASSLLQGLGYTF
DNA: TGTGCCAGCAGTTTATTGCAGGGTCTTGGCTACACCTTC

J: TRBJ1-1
D: TRBD1
size: -
V: TRBV29-1
length: 13
CDR3: CSAGQGANTEAFF
DNA: TGCAGCGCAGGACAGGGGGCGAACACTGAAGCTTTCTTT

J: TRBJ2-7
D: TRBD1
size: -
V: TRBV3-1/TRBV3-2
length: 16
CDR3: CASSSLRQGASYEQYF
DNA: TGTGCCAGCAGCTCCCTTCGACAGGGGGCCTCCTACGAGCAGTACTTC

J: TRBJ1-2
D: TRBD1
size: -
V: TRBV11-2
length: 15
CDR3: CASSPRQGMPYGYTF
DNA: TGTGCCAGCAGCCCAAGACAGGGTATGCCTTATGGCTACACCTTC

J: TRBJ1-1
D: -
size: few
V: TRBV7-3
length: 14
CDR3: CASSLTHRNTEAFF
DNA: TGTGCCAGCAGCTTAACCCACAGAAACACTGAAGCTTTCTTT

J: TRBJ1-2
D: -
size: -
V: TRBV12-3/TRBV12-4
length: 12
CDR3: CASSGQRYGYTF
DNA: TGTGCCAGCAGTGGTCAGCGCTATGGCTACACCTTC

J: TRBJ2-1
D: -
size: -
V: TRBV10-3
length: 13
CDR3: CAISERSYNEQFF
DNA: TGTGCCATCAGTGAGAGGAGCTACAATGAGCAGTTCTTC

J: TRBJ2-7
D: TRBD1
size: -
V: TRBV29-1
length: 14
CDR3: CSVPLTGATREQYF
DNA: TGCAGCGTTCCGCTTACAGGGGCCACTCGGGAGCAGTACTTC

J: TRBJ2-3
D: -
size: -
V: TRBV3-1/TRBV3-2
length: 15
CDR3: CASSQDSGGPDTQYF
DNA: TGTGCCAGCAGCCAAGACTCGGGGGGCCCAGATACGCAGTATTTT

J: TRBJ1-1
D: -
size: -
V: TRBV19
length: 13
CDR3: CASSISGPFEAFF
DNA: TGTGCCAGTAGTATATCAGGCCCCTTTGAAGCTTTCTTT

J: TRBJ2-7
D: -
size: -
V: TRBV11-1
length: 15
CDR3: CASSLFRGNSYEQYF
DNA: TGTGCCAGCAGCTTATTTCGGGGGAACTCCTACGAGCAGTACTTC

J: TRBJ1-1
D: -
size: -
V: TRBV24-1
length: 14
CDR3: CATSDLHPRVEAFF
DNA: TGTGCCACCAGTGATTTGCACCCCAGGGTTGAAGCTTTCTTT